This T cell receptor (beta chain) was obtained from a study of cytomegalovirus exposure and HLA in healthy donors. Study summary: T cells numbering 150 million to 200 million yielded some 100 million unique TCR beta sequences in an earlier analysis. Study-level results: Later analysis suggested most CMV-associated TCR beta chains were HLA-restricted. A list of 150 to 200 TCR beta chains associated with cytomegalovirus was given.

Comment on this clone: Its matching antigen is unknown.

The germline V gene has CDR1 SGHAT and CDR2 FQNNGV. The J segment lost 1 base and the V segment lost 5 bases, leaving 5 bases of the junction unmatched. This CDR3 has 15 residues. PCR amplification relied on 60 Vbeta primers (plus 13 Jbeta primers). Per the original data handling: A follow-up analysis tallied 60 million to 85 million unique TCR beta chains, approximately 10 million shared. TCRdb keeps only in-frame clones here, not all; method: immunoSEQ multiplex PCR. The DNA was the basis for D and trimming; V, J and clone size are from that table. The sample includes some 140,000 clones, about 61% of them seen just once.

Input material: PBMCs. This receptor was taken from a woman in her thirties or forties in good health and CMV-seronegative. The chain uses TRBV11-2 and TRBJ2-7; 10 bases map to TRBD1. The CDR3 DNA follows: TGTGCCAGCAGCCTCCGGGACAGGGGATCCTACGAGCAGTACTTC. Translated, it gives CASSLRDRGSYEQYF.